Below, 23 T cell receptor beta chains from the same sample are listed, as sequenced in a study of blood T cell repertoires in COVID-19. Libraries were prepared by immunoSEQ multiplex PCR; TCRdb keeps only in-frame clonotypes and omits some of them. The table shows 25,000 to 35,000 clones, with 85% occurring only once. Input material: peripheral blood. The receptors were sampled from a human donor in a cohort sampled during active COVID-19.

The CDR3 protein is CASSLGTSIETQYF. The DNA for the CDR3 is TGTGCCAGCAGCCTAGGGACTAGCATTGAGACCCAGTACTTC. J is TRBJ2-5 and V is TRBV9; 9 nucleotides agree with TRBD2. The CDR3 spans 14 residues. The V gene end was trimmed by 4 bases and the J gene end by 5 bases; junction bases not matched to a gene: 6. Per the germline V gene, CDR1 is SGDLS and CDR2 is YYNGEE.

The gene calls are TRBV19 and TRBJ1-1, with D possibly matching TRBD1 (5 bases). Deletions cut 6 bases from V and 1 base from J, with 12 bases between. This CDR3 comprises 14 residues. The germline CDR1 and CDR2 sequences are LNHDA and SQIVND (reference sequence). This CDR3 reads CASSLGAENTEAFF. Written as DNA, the CDR3 is TGTGCCAGTAGCTTAGGGGCAGAGAACACTGAAGCTTTCTTT.

The chain carries TRBV6-2 or TRBV6-3 and TRBJ2-2; 8 bases match TRBD2. The CDR3 totals 15 residues. Looked up from germline, CDR1 is MNHEY and CDR2 is SVGEGT. J lost 5 bases, V lost 6 bases, and 8 bases had no gene match. The CDR3 here is CASSLAGGETGELFF. Here the CDR3 DNA reads TGTGCCAGCAGCCTGGCGGGGGGTGAGACCGGGGAGCTGTTTTTT.

The chain combines TRBV28 with TRBJ1-3, with D possibly matching TRBD1 (5 bases). Germline V gene sequence: CDR1 MDHEN, CDR2 SYDVKM. Trimming removed 6 bases at V and 0 bases at J, with 15 bases between. This CDR3 has 16 residues. The CDR3 loop is CASSAPGTSSGNTIYF. The CDR3 region has the DNA TGTGCCAGCAGCGCCCCAGGGACTTCCTCTGGAAACACCATATATTTT.

This clone occurred a few times. V is TRBV7-9 and J is TRBJ1-2; D remains ambiguous. V was shortened by 4 bases and J by 8 bases, with 11 bases between the two germline ends. The CDR3 has 12 amino acids. Germline assignment: CDR1 SEHNR and CDR2 FQNEAQ (reference sequence). As DNA, the CDR3 is TGTGCCAGCAGCTCACTAGGTTGGGGCTACACCTTC. This sequence encodes CASSSLGWGYTF.

This clone was found once. V gene TRBV7-8 combines with J gene TRBJ1-5; 9 nucleotides agree with TRBD1. The germline V gene encodes CDR1 SGHVS and CDR2 FQNEAQ. After removal of 0 bases from V and 0 bases from J, the junction contained 6 bases not matched to a gene. The CDR3 extends over 18 amino acids. CDR3 sequence: CASSLALGTGNSNQPQHF. CDR3 sequence (DNA): TGTGCCAGCAGCTTAGCGCTAGGGACAGGGAATAGCAATCAGCCCCAGCATTTT.

This clone was detected once. This rearrangement joins TRBV5-4 to TRBJ2-1; TRBD2 aligns across 11 bases. V lost 0 bases, J lost 9 bases, and 8 bases stayed unmatched. Germline V CDR1 and CDR2: SGHNT, YYREEE (reference sequence). The CDR3 covers 16 residues. The CDR3 here is CASSLGISGGAPEQFF. In DNA, the CDR3 is TGTGCCAGCAGCTTGGGGATTAGCGGGGGGGCCCCTGAGCAGTTCTTC. Combining the CDR3 with reference TRBV5-4 and TRBJ2-1 gives the whole variable domain ETGVTQSPTHLIKTRGQQVTLRCSSQSGHNTVSWYQQALGQGPQFIFQYYREEENGRGNFPPRFSGLQFPNYSSELNVNALELDDSALYLCASSLGISGGAPEQFFGPGTRLTVL.

This chain connects TRBV20-1 to TRBJ2-3, with 13 bases identical to TRBD2. CDR3 length: 17 residues. Germline V lookup: CDR1 DFQATT, CDR2 SNEGSKA (reference sequence). The junction had 7 bases not matched to a gene; V was cut back by 3 bases and J by 1 base. The CDR3 spells CSASLGLAGVRTDTQYF. The CDR3 bases are TGCAGTGCTAGTTTAGGACTAGCGGGGGTTCGCACAGATACGCAGTATTTT.

The CDR3 loop is CASSPLKAGFYEQYF. DNA of the CDR3: TGTGCCAGCTCACCACTGAAGGCAGGTTTCTACGAGCAGTACTTC. The rearrangement joins TRBV18 to TRBJ2-7; D gene unclear. Germline CDR1 reads KGHSH; CDR2 reads LQKENI. The CDR3 extends over 15 amino acids. V dropped 1 base and J dropped 3 bases, with 13 bases sitting between them.

The rearrangement joins TRBV10-3 to TRBJ1-2, with a tentative D call TRBD1 (5 bases). The CDR3 loop spans 13 amino acids. The germline V and J ends were trimmed by 4 bases and 2 bases, with 8 bases remaining between them. CDR1 ENHRY and CDR2 SYGVKD come from the germline V gene. CDR3 bases: TGTGCCATCAGTGGCAGGGAAAACTATGGCTACACCTTC. Translation: CAISGRENYGYTF.

This chain connects TRBV12-3 or TRBV12-4 to TRBJ1-4; 9 nucleotides align to TRBD1. The CDR3 sequence is 13 residues long. The V segment lost 6 bases and the J segment 7 bases; nucleotides outside the gene matches: 3. The DNA for the CDR3 is TGTGCCAGCAGGGGGGACAGGGCTGAAAAACTGTTTTTT. This translates into CASRGDRAEKLFF.

V gene TRBV14 combines with J gene TRBJ1-1, with 7 bases identical to TRBD1. The CDR3 has 14 amino acids. The J segment lost 10 bases and the V segment lost 6 bases, leaving 14 bases of the junction unmatched. The V gene's germline CDR1 is SGHDN and CDR2 FVKESK. CDR3 in amino acids: CASSPNRGLIGAFF. The CDR3 nucleotides are TGTGCCAGCAGTCCTAACAGGGGCCTGATAGGAGCTTTCTTT. Looking up the rest from reference TRBV14 and TRBJ1-1 gives the full variable domain: EAGVTQFPSHSVIEKGQTVTLRCDPISGHDNLYWYRRVMGKEIKFLLHFVKESKQDESGMPNNRFLAERTGGTYSTLKVQPAELEDSGVYFCASSPNRGLIGAFFGQGTRLTVV.

The chain recombines TRBV4-1 with TRBJ2-1; 15 positions agree with TRBD2. In germline, CDR1 is MGHRA, CDR2 YSYEKL. Trimming cost V 5 bases and J 5 bases; bases outside gene matches: 4. CDR3 length: 16 amino acids. CDR3 protein: CASSRGLAGGDNEQFF. The CDR3 coding sequence is TGCGCCAGCAGCAGAGGACTAGCGGGGGGGGACAATGAGCAGTTCTTC.

This chain uses TRBV7-2 with TRBJ1-1; 7 bases match TRBD1. This CDR3 region has 14 residues. Germline lookup yields CDR1 SGHTA and CDR2 FQGNSA. J gave up 6 bases and V 1 base, and 5 bases lay outside the gene matches. DNA for the CDR3: TGTGCCAGCAGCTTAGTCACAGGGGACCCTGAAGCTTTCTTT. Amino acids: CASSLVTGDPEAFF.

The gene calls are TRBV25-1 and TRBJ1-4; D not certain. The CDR3 is 13 residues long. Germline CDR1 MGHDK, CDR2 SYGVNS. V shed 6 bases and J shed 8 bases, with 13 bases lying between them. CDR3 sequence reads: CASRWFGEEKLFF. The CDR3 DNA sequence: TGTGCCAGCAGGTGGTTTGGGGAGGAAAAACTGTTTTTT.

The chain uses TRBV11-2 and TRBJ1-4; TRBD1 agrees at 7 bases. The CDR3 has 15 residues. Losses at the gene ends were 5 bases for V and 7 bases for J; bases not matched to a gene: 10. Germline CDR1 SGHAT, CDR2 FQNNGV. The CDR3 DNA reads as TGTGCCAGCAGCACCCCCAGGGGGAAAGGTGAAAAACTGTTTTTT. Its translation is CASSTPRGKGEKLFF. Combining the CDR3 with reference TRBV11-2 and TRBJ1-4 gives the whole variable domain EAGVAQSPRYKIIEKRQSVAFWCNPISGHATLYWYQQILGQGPKLLIQFQNNGVVDDSQLPKDRFSAERLKGVDSTLKIQPAKLEDSAVYLCASSTPRGKGEKLFFGSGTQLSVL.

The CDR3 DNA reads as TGCGCCAGCAGCCAAGCGCCTTTGAGCTACAATGAGCAGTTCTTC. Its protein is CASSQAPLSYNEQFF. The chain employs TRBV4-1 and TRBJ2-1; no reliable D call. Germline assignment: CDR1 MGHRA and CDR2 YSYEKL. The CDR3 is 15 residues long. Deletions cut 1 base from V and 3 bases from J, with 10 bases between.

The chain joins TRBV6-5 to TRBJ1-2, with a tentative D call TRBD1 (5 bases). The CDR3 is 16 residues long. The germline V gene has CDR1 MNHEY and CDR2 SVGAGI. Deletions cut 0 bases from V and 4 bases from J, with 15 bases between. The CDR3 loop is CASSYSSQGAGYGYTF. The CDR3 nucleotides read TGTGCCAGCAGTTACTCGAGCCAGGGAGCGGGCTATGGCTACACCTTC.

This clone was seen just once. The chain employs TRBV30 and TRBJ2-3; D possibly corresponds to TRBD1 (5 bases). Trimming pared 1 base from V and 2 bases from J, leaving 7 bases between. There are 13 residues in the CDR3. Germline assignment: CDR1 GTSNPN and CDR2 SVGIG (reference sequence). The CDR3, as DNA: TGTGCCTGGAGTGAGGGGATCACAGATACGCAGTATTTT. It translates to CAWSEGITDTQYF.

The chain employs TRBV7-9 and TRBJ1-4, with D perhaps TRBD1 (5 bases). Germline V gene sequence: CDR1 SEHNR, CDR2 FQNEAQ (reference sequence). V dropped 1 base and J dropped 4 bases, with 13 bases sitting between them. The length of the CDR3 is 16 residues. This chain's CDR3 is CASSLVRAGVNEKLFF. For the CDR3, the DNA is TGTGCCAGCAGCTTAGTCCGAGCGGGGGTTAATGAAAAACTGTTTTTT.

This clone was detected only once. The chain carries TRBV18 and TRBJ1-6; D possibly corresponds to TRBD1 (5 bases). CDR1 and CDR2 from the germline V gene are KGHSH and LQKENI. V lost 3 bases, J lost 10 bases, and 16 bases lay in between. The CDR3 is 15 residues long. CDR3 sequence: CASSPIGQGESPLHF. CDR3 DNA sequence: TGTGCCAGCTCACCGATCGGGCAGGGCGAATCACCCCTCCACTTT.

The chain links TRBV5-1 to TRBJ1-1; D gene uncertain. The germline CDR1 and CDR2 sequences are SGHRS and YFSETQ. Trimming removed 4 bases from V and 3 bases from J, with 13 bases in between. The CDR3 covers 14 residues. The CDR3 loop reads CASSAHNPDTEAFF. In DNA form, the CDR3 reads TGCGCCAGCAGCGCCCACAACCCCGACACTGAAGCTTTCTTT.

The CDR3 DNA reads TGTGCCAGCAAGCAACAGGGGGCGGGGGAAGCTTTCTTT. Encoded protein: CASKQQGAGEAFF. V is TRBV6-5 and J is TRBJ1-1, with 9 bases identical to TRBD1. Germline V gene data show CDR1 as MNHEY and CDR2 as SVGAGI. Trimming removed 7 bases from V and 8 bases from J; junction bases left unmatched: 8. The CDR3 consists of 13 residues.